Below, 26 T cell receptor beta chains from the same sample are listed, as sequenced in a study of T-cell memory formation after mild COVID-19. MiXCR, applied by TCRdb to the 5' RACE reads, yields one record per CDR3 protein. The sample has under 300,000 distinct CDR3 sequences, roughly 8.2% seen once; the top ten hold about 20%. Sequencing was carried out using PBMCs or a T cell subset sorted from them (not recorded which). These receptors originate from a man between 18 and 29 years old who had mild COVID-19 (a few samples of this study predate the infection). Cell type and time point are not known.

This clonotype was observed many times. The CDR3 protein is CASSITGTSGGSYEQYF. CDR3 nucleotides: TGCGCCAGCAGCATCACCGGGACTAGCGGGGGGTCCTACGAGCAGTACTTC. This chain links TRBV5-1 with TRBJ2-7, with TRBD2 matching over 15 bases. Germline lookup yields CDR1 SGHRS and CDR2 YFSETQ. The CDR3 spans 17 residues. Losses at the gene ends were 4 bases for V and 1 base for J; bases not matched to a gene: 6.

This clonotype was observed many times. CDR3 residues: CASSPPPYNEQFF. CDR3 nucleotides: TGTGCCAGCAGCCCCCCCCCTTACAATGAGCAGTTCTTC. This sequence joins TRBV7-3 and TRBJ2-1; D remains ambiguous. The CDR3 totals 13 residues. V was cut by 5 bases and J by 4 bases, with 9 bases left in between. Germline V gene data show CDR1 as SGHTA and CDR2 as FQGTGA. The variable domain in full, with the rest retrieved from reference TRBV7-3 and TRBJ2-1, is GAGVSQTPSNKVTEKGKYVELRCDPISGHTALYWYRQSLGQGPEFLIYFQGTGAADDSGLPNDRFFAVRPEGSVSTLKIQRTERGDSAVYLCASSPPPYNEQFFGPGTRLTVL.

This clonotype was counted a few times. V usage is TRBV30 and J usage is TRBJ2-4; 7 bases agree with TRBD2. Germline V gives CDR1 GTSNPN, CDR2 SVGIG (reference sequence). V trimming: 1 base; J trimming: 2 bases; junction bases outside the gene matches: 5. The CDR3 extends over 15 amino acids. The CDR3 sequence: CAWSASTSPKNIQYF. In nucleotides, the CDR3 is TGTGCCTGGAGTGCCTCGACTAGCCCCAAAAACATTCAGTACTTC.

This clonotype showed up just a few times. The chain joins TRBV2 to TRBJ1-2, with 10 positions matching TRBD1. J was trimmed by 4 bases and V by 4 bases; bases with no gene match: 3. This CDR3 region has 14 residues. Looked up from germline, CDR1 is SNHLY and CDR2 is FYNNEI. CDR3 DNA sequence: TGTGCCAGCAGTGCGACAGGGGGCTTCTATGGCTACACCTTC. Amino acids: CASSATGGFYGYTF.

CDR3 in amino acids: CASSWGDGYTF. The CDR3 DNA reads as TGTGCCAGCAGTTGGGGGGATGGCTACACCTTC. The rearrangement uses TRBV6-5 and TRBJ1-2; a possible D gene is TRBD1 (5 bases). CDR3 length: 11 amino acids. Germline V gene lookup returns CDR1 MNHEY and CDR2 SVGAGI. V lost 4 bases and J lost 6, with 6 bases in between.

The chain combines TRBV12-3 or TRBV12-4 with TRBJ1-1; weak D call: TRBD1 (6 bases). The CDR3 totals 14 residues. V lost 5 bases and J 4 bases, leaving 14 bases between the germline ends. The CDR3 is CASSPGPRGTEAFF. In DNA form, the CDR3 reads TGTGCCAGCAGTCCCGGGCCCAGGGGCACTGAAGCTTTCTTT.

This rearrangement joins TRBV7-2 to TRBJ2-1, with D possibly matching TRBD2 (7 bases). V gave up 5 bases and J gave up 7 bases, with 15 bases separating them. CDR3 length: 14 residues. In germline, CDR1 is SGHTA, CDR2 FQGNSA. The CDR3 sequence: CASSGGATRNEQFF. As DNA, the CDR3 is TGTGCCAGCAGCGGGGGGGCCACACGAAATGAGCAGTTCTTC.

V is TRBV20-1 and J is TRBJ2-7, with 11 nucleotides matching TRBD2. Germline assignment: CDR1 DFQATT and CDR2 SNEGSKA (reference sequence). The CDR3 extends over 15 amino acids. V trimming: 5 bases; J trimming: 4 bases; junction bases outside the gene matches: 10. CDR3 nucleotides: TGCAGTGCTCACCCTACTAGCGGGGGATCGTACGAGCAGTACTTC. It encodes CSAHPTSGGSYEQYF.

The V and J genes are TRBV7-2 and TRBJ2-7, with 7 bases that match TRBD1. Germline V gene data show CDR1 as SGHTA and CDR2 as FQGNSA. This CDR3 is built from 14 residues. Trimming removed 5 bases from V and 3 bases from J; junction bases left unmatched: 7. The CDR3 sequence: CASSERGGLYEQYF. The CDR3 bases are TGTGCCAGCAGCGAGAGAGGGGGCCTCTACGAGCAGTACTTC.

This chain connects TRBV27 to TRBJ2-2; D not resolved. Germline V lookup: CDR1 MNHEY, CDR2 SMNVEV (reference sequence). CDR3 length: 16 amino acids. The V gene lost 6 bases and the J gene lost 4 bases, with 18 bases spanning the gap. The CDR3 nucleotides are TGTGCCAGCAGGCCGGACGGACGATTACTCACCGGGGAGCTGTTTTTT. It encodes CASRPDGRLLTGELFF.

CDR3 sequence: CASSELVEAFF. CDR3 nucleotide sequence: TGTGCCAGCAGTGAATTAGTAGAAGCTTTCTTT. The chain couples TRBV6-1 to TRBJ1-1; the D is unclear. Germline CDR1 reads MNHNS; CDR2 reads SASEGT. V was trimmed by 2 bases and J by 8 bases, leaving 6 bases between them. The CDR3 spans 11 residues.

The J gene is TRBJ2-1, the V gene TRBV6-6, with TRBD1 as a possible D gene (6 bases). V shed 0 bases and J shed 7 bases, with 10 bases lying between them. The V gene's germline CDR1 is MNHNY and CDR2 SVGAGI (reference sequence). This CDR3 comprises 14 residues. CDR3: CASSYSAQGNEQFF. The CDR3 nucleotides are TGTGCCAGCAGTTACTCCGCACAGGGTAATGAGCAGTTCTTC.

In its sample, this clonotype was seen a few times. The chain couples TRBV11-2 to TRBJ2-3; D is undetermined. Per germline, CDR1 SGHAT and CDR2 FQNNGV. This CDR3 is built from 16 residues. V lost 4 bases, J lost 0 bases, and 14 bases lay in between. CDR3 in DNA: TGTGCCAGCAGCTCCGTTGGGCATTATAGCACAGATACGCAGTATTTT. It translates to CASSSVGHYSTDTQYF.

This chain joins TRBV7-9 and TRBJ2-3, with D hard to call. The CDR3 has 16 residues. The germline CDR1 and CDR2 sequences are SEHNR and FQNEAQ (reference sequence). V lost 10 bases, J lost 0 bases, and 20 bases lay in between. As DNA, the CDR3 is TGTGCCACCGTCTTGCCAGGTCCCCCTAGCACAGATACGCAGTATTTT. This encodes CATVLPGPPSTDTQYF.

The chain combines TRBV5-4 with TRBJ2-1, with 8 bases that match TRBD1. Trimming removed 4 bases from V and 0 bases from J; junction bases left unmatched: 18. The CDR3 length is 20 residues. Germline lookup yields CDR1 SGHNT and CDR2 YYREEE (reference sequence). CDR3 in DNA: TGTGCCAGCAGCCCGAACCCCAGACAGGGGATGATTAGCTCCTACAATGAGCAGTTCTTC. Translating it yields CASSPNPRQGMISSYNEQFF. Combining the CDR3 with reference TRBV5-4 and TRBJ2-1 gives the whole variable domain ETGVTQSPTHLIKTRGQQVTLRCSSQSGHNTVSWYQQALGQGPQFIFQYYREEENGRGNFPPRFSGLQFPNYSSELNVNALELDDSALYLCASSPNPRQGMISSYNEQFFGPGTRLTVL.

This clonotype was seen more than once but under ten times. This chain links TRBV7-2 with TRBJ2-5, with 8 positions matching TRBD1. Germline V CDR1 and CDR2: SGHTA, FQGNSA. V was pared by 6 bases and J by 5 bases, with 8 bases of the junction left unmatched. This CDR3 is built from 14 residues. The CDR3 DNA is TGTGCCAGCAGTCAAGGACAGGGACGGGAGACCCAGTACTTC. This gives the protein CASSQGQGRETQYF.

This clonotype came up a few times. This chain joins TRBV6-5 and TRBJ1-1; the D gene is possibly TRBD1 (5 bases). Trimming took 0 bases from V and 7 from J, leaving 12 bases between them. CDR3 length: 14 amino acids. Germline V gene lookup returns CDR1 MNHEY and CDR2 SVGAGI. CDR3 sequence (DNA): TGTGCCAGCAGTTACTCGCTTGGTAGGGGTGAAGCTTTCTTT. Its protein is CASSYSLGRGEAFF.

The chain couples TRBV9 to TRBJ2-5; weak D call: TRBD2 (5 bases). The CDR3 covers 17 residues. Germline CDR1 and CDR2: SGDLS and YYNGEE. V lost 3 bases to trimming and J lost 2 bases, with 20 bases between them. CDR3 sequence (DNA): TGTGCCAGCAGCGCCCGCCAGGAGGATTTCGTACAAGAGACCCAGTACTTC. Translation: CASSARQEDFVQETQYF.

The sample holds a few counts of this clonotype. The chain carries TRBV5-1 and TRBJ2-5; D gene ambiguous. Per germline, CDR1 SGHRS and CDR2 YFSETQ. Trimming pared 0 bases from V and 3 bases from J, leaving 12 bases between. CDR3 length: 15 residues. CDR3 protein: CASSLAVLTEETQYF. CDR3 DNA: TGCGCCAGCAGCTTGGCCGTATTAACGGAAGAGACCCAGTACTTC.

This rearrangement joins TRBV4-1 to TRBJ1-3; D call uncertain. The CDR3 contains 13 residues. Germline-derived CDR1 and CDR2 are MGHRA and YSYEKL. V lost 2 bases to trimming and J lost 7 bases, with 9 bases between them. The CDR3 region is CASSQPGTNTIYF. In nucleotides, the CDR3 is TGCGCCAGCAGCCAACCGGGTACGAACACCATATATTTT.

V usage is TRBV5-6 and J usage is TRBJ2-7; a possible D gene is TRBD2 (5 bases). V was cut by 4 bases and J by 2 bases, with 10 bases left in between. CDR3 length: 13 amino acids. CDR1 SGHDT and CDR2 YYEEEE come from the germline V gene. As DNA, the CDR3 is TGTGCCAGCAGCCTACGGGATCCCTACGAGCAGTACGTC. Translated: CASSLRDPYEQYV.

This sequence joins TRBV27 and TRBJ2-3, with TRBD2 as a possible D gene (6 bases). This CDR3 is built from 17 residues. V was pared by 0 bases and J by 0 bases, with 13 bases between. Looked up from germline, CDR1 is MNHEY and CDR2 is SMNVEV (reference sequence). The CDR3 loop reads CASSLSSAGPSTDTQYF. CDR3 sequence (DNA): TGTGCCAGCAGTTTATCGTCGGCGGGGCCTAGCACAGATACGCAGTATTTT.

This clonotype was recorded a few times. The rearrangement uses TRBV5-4 and TRBJ2-1, with TRBD2 identical over 8 bases. Germline-derived CDR1 and CDR2 are SGHNT and YYREEE (reference sequence). This CDR3 contains 15 residues. With V trimmed by 3 bases and J by 2 bases, 4 bases remained unmatched. CDR3 loop: CASSWGLVPYNEQFF. CDR3 nucleotides: TGTGCCAGCAGCTGGGGACTAGTTCCCTACAATGAGCAGTTCTTC.

This chain joins TRBV5-6 and TRBJ1-5; D unresolved. Germline loops: CDR1 SGHDT, CDR2 YYEEEE. CDR3 length equals 13 residues. V lost 0 bases and J lost 9, with 10 bases in between. The CDR3 DNA is TGTGCCAGCAGCTTGGAGATGACGGGGCCCCAGCATTTT. Translation gives CASSLEMTGPQHF.

The table lists this clonotype with a few counts. The genes are TRBV6-5 and TRBJ2-1; D is possibly TRBD1 or TRBD2 (5 bases each). V lost 0 bases to trimming and J lost 0 bases, with 12 bases between them. CDR3 length: 17 amino acids. The germline V gene encodes CDR1 MNHEY and CDR2 SVGAGI. Written as DNA, the CDR3 is TGTGCCAGCAGTTACTCCCCCACGGGACCCTCCTACAATGAGCAGTTCTTC. Encoded protein: CASSYSPTGPSYNEQFF.

This clonotype was recorded many times. This rearrangement joins TRBV4-1 to TRBJ2-7; a possible D gene is TRBD1 (6 bases). There are 13 residues in the CDR3. The ends were cut back, 1 base at V and 6 bases at J, with 10 bases in the middle. Germline CDR1 is MGHRA and CDR2 is YSYEKL. This CDR3 reads CASSQGQGLEQYV. CDR3 bases: TGCGCCAGCAGCCAAGGTCAGGGGCTCGAGCAGTACGTC.